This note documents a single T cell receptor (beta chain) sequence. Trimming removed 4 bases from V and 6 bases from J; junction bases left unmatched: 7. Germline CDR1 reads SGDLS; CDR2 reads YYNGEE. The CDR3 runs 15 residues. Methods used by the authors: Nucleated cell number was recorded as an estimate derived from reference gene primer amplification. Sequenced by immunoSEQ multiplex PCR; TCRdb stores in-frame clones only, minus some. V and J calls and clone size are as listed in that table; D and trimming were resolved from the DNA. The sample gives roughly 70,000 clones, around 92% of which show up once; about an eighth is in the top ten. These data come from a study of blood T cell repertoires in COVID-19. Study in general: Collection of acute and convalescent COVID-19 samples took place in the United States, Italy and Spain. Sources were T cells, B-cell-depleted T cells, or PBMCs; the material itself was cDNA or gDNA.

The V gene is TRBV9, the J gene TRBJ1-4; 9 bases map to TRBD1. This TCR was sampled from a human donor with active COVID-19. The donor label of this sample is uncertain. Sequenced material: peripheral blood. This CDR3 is CASSSRTGEDEKLFF. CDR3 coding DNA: TGTGCCAGCAGCTCCAGGACAGGGGAGGATGAAAAACTGTTTTTT.